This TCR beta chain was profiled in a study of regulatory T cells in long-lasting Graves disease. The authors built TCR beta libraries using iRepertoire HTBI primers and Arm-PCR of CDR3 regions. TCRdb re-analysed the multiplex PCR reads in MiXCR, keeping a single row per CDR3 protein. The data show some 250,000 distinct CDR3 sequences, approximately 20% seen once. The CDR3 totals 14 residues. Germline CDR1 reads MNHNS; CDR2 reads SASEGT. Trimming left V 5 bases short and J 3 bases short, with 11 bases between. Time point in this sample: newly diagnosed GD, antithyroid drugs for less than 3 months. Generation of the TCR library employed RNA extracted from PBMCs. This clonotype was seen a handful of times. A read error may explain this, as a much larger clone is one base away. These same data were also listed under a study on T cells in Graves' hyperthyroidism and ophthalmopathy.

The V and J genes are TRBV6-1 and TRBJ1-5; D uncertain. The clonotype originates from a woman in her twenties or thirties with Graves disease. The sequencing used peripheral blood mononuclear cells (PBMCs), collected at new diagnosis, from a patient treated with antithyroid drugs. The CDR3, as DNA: TGTGCCAGCAGTAATCCCGAACACAATCAGCCCCAGCATTTT. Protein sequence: CASSNPEHNQPQHF.